Listed here are 12 T cell receptor beta chains from one sample, sequenced in a study of T cell repertoires in cytomegalovirus infection. A single record per CDR3 protein comes from TCRdb applying MiXCR to the reads. The sample includes nearly 450,000 distinct CDR3 sequences, around 32% of them seen just once. Sequences were obtained from PBMCs. The receptors here all came from a human donor in good health (CMV status not recorded). Some clones in this sample may be carry-over from other donors' samples.

V usage is TRBV11-2 and J usage is TRBJ2-7, with TRBD1 matching 8 bases. The CDR3 is 17 residues long. Germline CDR1 SGHAT, CDR2 FQNNGV. V shed 5 bases, J shed 5 bases, and the junction held 17 bases outside the gene matches. CDR3 sequence: CASSLDASDRVDHEQYF. The CDR3 nucleotides are TGTGCCAGCAGCCTCGATGCTTCGGACAGGGTCGACCACGAGCAGTACTTC.

A note on this clonotype: This may arise from a read error, as a much more abundant clone is one base away. The rearrangement links TRBV7-8 to TRBJ1-1, with unresolved D. Per germline, CDR1 SGHVS and CDR2 FQNEAQ. The CDR3 spans 13 residues. V shed 5 bases and J shed 0 bases, with 7 bases lying between them. The CDR3 protein is CASSRALNTEAFF. CDR3 sequence (DNA): TGTGCCAGCAGCCGAGCCTTGAACACTGAAGCTTTCTTT.

In this sample, this clonotype turned up a few times. The chain combines TRBV6-6 with TRBJ1-6, with D possibly matching TRBD1 (6 bases). The CDR3 is 16 residues long. CDR1 MNHNY and CDR2 SVGAGI come from the germline V gene (reference sequence). V shed 5 bases and J shed 6 bases, with 17 bases lying between them. The CDR3 DNA is TGTGCCAGCAGTCCCAGGGTACAGGGAGGTAATTCACCCCTCCACTTT. The encoded protein is CASSPRVQGGNSPLHF.

Remarks on this clonotype: Since no conserved phenylalanine or tryptophan closes the CDR3, a read error is the likely cause. The V and J genes are TRBV5-1 and TRBJ2-3; TRBD1 aligns across 7 bases. Germline V gives CDR1 SGHRS, CDR2 YFSETQ. This CDR3 contains 18 residues. The junction had 16 bases not matched to a gene; V was cut back by 2 bases and J by 4 bases. The CDR3 protein is CASSLRGQQGMGADTQYL. CDR3 DNA sequence: TGCGCCAGCAGCTTAAGGGGCCAACAGGGGATGGGGGCAGATACGCAGTATTTG.

The chain couples TRBV5-4 to TRBJ1-1; a weak D match, TRBD1 (5 bases). With 2 bases removed from V and 6 bases from J, the gap between germline ends came to 14 bases. This CDR3 is built from 14 residues. CDR1 and CDR2 (germline): SGHNT, YYREEE (reference sequence). This CDR3 is CASSFGAGIPEAFF. The CDR3 DNA sequence: TGTGCCAGCAGCTTTGGGGCAGGGATTCCTGAAGCTTTCTTT.

The chain uses TRBV6-5 and TRBJ2-1; D is perhaps TRBD1 or TRBD2 (5 bases each). The CDR3 loop spans 16 amino acids. Germline CDR1 reads MNHEY; CDR2 reads SVGAGI. V lost 5 bases and J lost 2, with 16 bases in between. The CDR3 is CASSGDPPAPYNEQFF. The CDR3 nucleotides are TGTGCCAGCAGTGGGGACCCTCCCGCCCCCTACAATGAGCAGTTCTTC.

J is TRBJ2-1 and V is TRBV4-3; weak D call: TRBD2 (7 bases). CDR1 and CDR2 (germline): LGHNA, YSLEER. This CDR3 spans 16 amino acids. Trimming left V 0 bases short and J 4 bases short, with 13 bases between. Here the CDR3 reads CASSQEGGGQYNEQFF. The DNA for the CDR3 is TGCGCCAGCAGCCAAGAAGGCGGGGGCCAATACAATGAGCAGTTCTTC.

The gene calls are TRBV5-1 and TRBJ1-1; D is unresolved. The CDR3 is 15 residues long. CDR1 is SGHRS and CDR2 is YFSETQ in the germline V gene. V lost 0 bases and J lost 0, with 9 bases in between. The CDR3 DNA is TGCGCCAGCAGCTTGGCGGGCATTATGAACACTGAAGCTTTCTTT. Its translation is CASSLAGIMNTEAFF.

V usage is TRBV7-9 and J usage is TRBJ2-5, with D possibly TRBD2 on 5 matching bases. The CDR3 length is 13 residues. Germline V CDR1 and CDR2: SEHNR, FQNEAQ (reference sequence). Trimming took off 5 bases at V and 2 bases at J, with 9 bases between the two ends. The CDR3: CASSRTEQETQYF. Here the CDR3 DNA reads TGTGCCAGCAGCCGGACTGAACAAGAGACCCAGTACTTC.

This clonotype came up once. At one end the junction does not follow the germline gene, possibly because of a read error. The CDR3 sequence is CSSSSGLVNSDTQYF. The CDR3 coding sequence is TGTTCCAGCAGCTCAGGACTAGTCAATTCAGATACGCAGTATTTT. The chain couples TRBV11-1 to TRBJ2-3; 7 positions match TRBD2. The germline V gene has CDR1 SGHAT and CDR2 FQDESV (reference sequence). This CDR3 region has 15 residues.

This clonotype turned up a few times. The chain is built from TRBV6-2 or TRBV6-3 and TRBJ1-5, with 11 nucleotides matching TRBD1. V shed 4 bases and J 7 bases; nucleotides not matched to a gene: 12. CDR1 and CDR2 from the germline V gene are MNHEY and SVGEGT. The CDR3 contains 17 residues. The CDR3 region is CASSSHWTGGAKQPQHF. DNA of the CDR3: TGTGCCAGCAGTTCCCACTGGACAGGGGGCGCGAAACAGCCCCAGCATTTT.

The table lists this clonotype with many counts. The V gene is TRBV7-2, the J gene TRBJ2-3; D may be TRBD1 (6 bases). CDR3 size: 15 residues. Germline assignment: CDR1 SGHTA and CDR2 FQGNSA. The V end lost 5 bases, the J end lost 1 base, and 13 bases lay between the germline ends. CDR3: CASSLMGAGTDTQYF. The CDR3, as DNA: TGTGCCAGCAGCCTAATGGGGGCGGGCACAGATACGCAGTATTTT.